This is a list of T cell receptor beta chains from one sample in a study of vaccination and CD4 T cells after COVID-19. For these TCRs, the target antigens are not known. TCRdb reprocessed the PCR reads with MiXCR, giving one entry per CDR3 protein. The sample includes roughly 20,000 distinct CDR3 sequences, less than 55% seen only once; the top ten take 2.5% to 3%. Sequencing used CD4+ T cells from blood, cultured in vitro, obtained after SARS-CoV-2 vaccination. The receptors originated from a human donor who had recovered from COVID-19. Each CDR3 is given with its conserved first and last residue. The D gene is left open where the match is weak. Only part of the rows carry a size: once, few, many, or a class if the clone is expanded.

-	TRBJ2-3	-	TRBV30	CAWSVLSGTDTQYF	TGTGCCTGGAGTGTACTTAGCGGCACAGATACGCAGTATTTT
TRBD2	TRBJ2-1	-	TRBV19	CASSILAGNTLRGEQFF	TGTGCCAGTAGTATACTAGCGGGAAACACCCTTCGTGGTGAGCAGTTCTTC
-	TRBJ1-5	few	TRBV27	CASSFDSNQPQHF	TGTGCCAGCAGTTTCGATAGCAATCAGCCCCAGCATTTT
-	TRBJ2-5	few	TRBV11-3	CASSPTVHQETQYF	TGTGCCAGCAGCCCGACAGTGCACCAAGAGACCCAGTACTTC
-	TRBJ1-5	-	TRBV27	CASSGRRDNQPQHF	TGTGCCAGCAGTGGACGCCGTGATAATCAGCCCCAGCATTTT
TRBD2	TRBJ2-1	few	TRBV6-1	CASSELAGEQFF	TGTGCCAGCAGTGAACTAGCGGGTGAGCAGTTCTTC
-	TRBJ2-5	-	TRBV28	CASSSPGVPYQETQYF	TGTGCCAGCAGTTCCCCGGGGGTCCCGTACCAAGAGACCCAGTACTTC
-	TRBJ2-2	-	TRBV7-9	CASRRWTGAGPGELFF	TGTGCCAGCAGGAGGTGGACGGGGGCGGGCCCCGGGGAGCTGTTTTTT
-	TRBJ2-1	once	TRBV2	CASSEARGYGEQFF	TGTGCCAGCAGTGAAGCGCGCGGGTACGGTGAGCAGTTCTTC
TRBD2	TRBJ2-2	-	TRBV20-1	CSARQPPASGDTGELFF	TGCAGTGCTAGACAACCCCCGGCTAGCGGGGACACCGGGGAGCTGTTTTTT
TRBD1	TRBJ1-2	few	TRBV7-8	CASSPGGTGDYGYTF	TGTGCCAGCAGCCCAGGGGGGACAGGGGACTATGGCTACACCTTC
-	TRBJ2-5	once	TRBV20-1	CSAGEVGGRETQYF	TGCAGTGCCGGGGAAGTAGGGGGGAGGGAGACCCAGTACTTC
-	TRBJ1-1	-	TRBV4-1	CASSPRHSRSTNTEAFF	TGCGCCAGCAGCCCCCGACATTCTCGGTCCACGAACACTGAAGCTTTCTTT
TRBD1	TRBJ1-1	-	TRBV4-1	CASSQEVTGDTEAFF	TGCGCCAGCAGCCAAGAAGTGACAGGGGACACTGAAGCTTTCTTT
-	TRBJ2-2	-	TRBV6-5	CASSYSSGGESGELFF	TGTGCCAGCAGTTACTCTTCCGGGGGCGAGAGCGGGGAGCTGTTTTTT
-	TRBJ2-5	-	TRBV6-1	CASSVDGQPRGETQYF	TGTGCCAGCAGTGTTGACGGACAGCCCCGGGGAGAGACCCAGTACTTC
TRBD1	TRBJ2-7	-	TRBV27	CASSQRQGSYEQYF	TGTGCCAGCAGTCAACGACAGGGAAGCTACGAGCAGTACTTC
-	TRBJ2-3	-	TRBV19	CASSQGGHTDTQYF	TGTGCCAGTAGTCAGGGCGGTCACACAGATACGCAGTATTTT
-	TRBJ1-5	-	TRBV7-8	CASSLGRSQNQPQHF	TGTGCCAGCAGCTTAGGGAGGTCTCAAAATCAGCCCCAGCATTTT
-	TRBJ2-3	-	TRBV20-1	CSAASLTLITDTQYF	TGCAGTGCGGCCAGCCTAACACTGATCACAGATACGCAGTATTTT
-	TRBJ1-2	-	TRBV10-3	CATGGMGSRGYTF	TGTGCCACCGGGGGTATGGGAAGTCGGGGCTACACCTTC
-	TRBJ1-2	-	TRBV20-1	CSATGTGSGYTF	TGCAGTGCTACCGGGACGGGCAGTGGCTACACCTTC
-	TRBJ1-2	-	TRBV2	CASTTEQAGGYTF	TGTGCCAGCACGACGGAACAGGCAGGGGGCTACACCTTC
-	TRBJ1-1	-	TRBV5-4	CASSLGGIDTEAFF	TGTGCCAGCAGCTTGGGAGGGATTGACACTGAAGCTTTCTTT
TRBD2	TRBJ2-5	few	TRBV6-2/TRBV6-3	CASSSGSLAAYQETQYF	TGTGCCAGCAGTTCCGGGAGTCTAGCGGCGTACCAAGAGACCCAGTACTTC
-	TRBJ1-1	-	TRBV27	CASRWGASMNTEAFF	TGTGCCAGCAGATGGGGGGCCTCGATGAACACTGAAGCTTTCTTT
-	TRBJ1-2	-	TRBV5-4	CASSLPRGANYGYTF	TGTGCCAGCAGCTTGCCGCGGGGGGCTAACTATGGCTACACCTTC
-	TRBJ1-1	few	TRBV7-9	CASSRTGSWNTEAFF	TGTGCCAGCAGCCGTACAGGATCGTGGAACACTGAAGCTTTCTTT
-	TRBJ2-3	few	TRBV20-1	CSATPHTDTQYF	TGCAGTGCTACACCACATACAGATACGCAGTATTTT
TRBD2	TRBJ2-4	-	TRBV7-8	CASSFGPAGSPGSIQYF	TGTGCCAGCAGCTTCGGCCCAGCGGGATCCCCGGGGAGCATTCAGTACTTC
-	TRBJ2-1	-	TRBV2	CASTVEDKSNEQFF	TGTGCCAGCACAGTAGAGGATAAATCCAATGAGCAGTTCTTC
-	TRBJ2-2	-	TRBV20-1	CSARSPRPGAAGELFF	TGCAGTGCGCGATCCCCGAGGCCAGGGGCGGCCGGGGAGCTGTTTTTT
TRBD1	TRBJ1-6	-	TRBV12-3/TRBV12-4	CASRFDRGHSPLHF	TGTGCCAGCAGATTCGACAGGGGTCATTCACCCCTCCACTTT
-	TRBJ2-3	few	TRBV29-1	CSVPTLNTDTQYF	TGCAGTGTTCCTACCCTGAACACAGATACGCAGTATTTT
-	TRBJ2-2	few	TRBV2	CASKRENTETGELFF	TGTGCCAGCAAAAGGGAGAACACAGAGACCGGGGAGCTGTTTTTT
-	TRBJ2-3	few	TRBV7-9	CASSLIRGQSTDTQYF	TGTGCCAGCAGCTTAATCCGTGGGCAGAGCACAGATACGCAGTATTTT
TRBD1	TRBJ2-7	-	TRBV7-2	CASSPTGLTYEQYF	TGTGCCAGCAGCCCGACAGGGCTCACCTACGAGCAGTACTTC
-	TRBJ1-1	-	TRBV11-1	CASSLARGSAEAFF	TGTGCCAGCAGCTTAGCGCGGGGGTCAGCTGAAGCTTTCTTT